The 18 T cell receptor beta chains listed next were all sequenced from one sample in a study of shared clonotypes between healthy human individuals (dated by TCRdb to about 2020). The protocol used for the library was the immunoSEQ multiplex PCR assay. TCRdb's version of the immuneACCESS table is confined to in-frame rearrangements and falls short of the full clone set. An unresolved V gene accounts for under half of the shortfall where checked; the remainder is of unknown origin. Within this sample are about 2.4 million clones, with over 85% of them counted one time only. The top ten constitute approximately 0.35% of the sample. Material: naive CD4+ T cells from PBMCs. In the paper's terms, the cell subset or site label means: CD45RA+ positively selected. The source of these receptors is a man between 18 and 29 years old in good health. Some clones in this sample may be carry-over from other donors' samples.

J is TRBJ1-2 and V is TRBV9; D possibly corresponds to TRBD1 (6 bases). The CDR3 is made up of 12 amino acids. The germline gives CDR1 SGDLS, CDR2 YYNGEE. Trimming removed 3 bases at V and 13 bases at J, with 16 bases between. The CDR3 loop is CASSADSRALTF. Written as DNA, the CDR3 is TGTGCCAGCAGCGCGGACAGCCGAGCTCTCACCTTC.

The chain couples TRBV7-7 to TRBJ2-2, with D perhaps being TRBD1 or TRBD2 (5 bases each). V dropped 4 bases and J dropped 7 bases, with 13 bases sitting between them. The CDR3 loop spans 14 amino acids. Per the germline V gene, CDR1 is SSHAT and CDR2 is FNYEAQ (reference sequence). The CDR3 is CASSSQERGGELFF. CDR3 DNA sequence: TGTGCCAGCAGCTCACAGGAGAGGGGCGGGGAGCTGTTTTTT.

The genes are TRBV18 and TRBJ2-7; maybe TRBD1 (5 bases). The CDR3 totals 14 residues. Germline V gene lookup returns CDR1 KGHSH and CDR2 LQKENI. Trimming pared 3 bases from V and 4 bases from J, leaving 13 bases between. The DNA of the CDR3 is TGTGCCAGCTCACCGGGGCAGGCCGTTTACGAGCAGTACTTC. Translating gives CASSPGQAVYEQYF.

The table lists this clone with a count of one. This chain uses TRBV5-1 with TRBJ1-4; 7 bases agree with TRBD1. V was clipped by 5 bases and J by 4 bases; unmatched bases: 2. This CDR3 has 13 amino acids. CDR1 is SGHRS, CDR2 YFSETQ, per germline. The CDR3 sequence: CASRGTVNEKLFF. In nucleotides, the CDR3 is TGCGCCAGCAGAGGGACAGTTAATGAAAAACTGTTTTTT.

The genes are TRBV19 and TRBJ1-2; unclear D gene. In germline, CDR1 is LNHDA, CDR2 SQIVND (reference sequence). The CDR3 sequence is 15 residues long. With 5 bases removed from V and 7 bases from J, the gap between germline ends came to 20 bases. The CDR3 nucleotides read TGTGCCAGTAGTGGAGGACTCTTAATGATAGGTGGCTACACCTTC. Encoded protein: CASSGGLLMIGGYTF.

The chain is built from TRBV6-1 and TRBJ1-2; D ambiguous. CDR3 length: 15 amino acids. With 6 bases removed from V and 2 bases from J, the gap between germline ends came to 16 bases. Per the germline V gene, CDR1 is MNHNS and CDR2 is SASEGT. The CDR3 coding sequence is TGTGCCAGCAGCCCTTTTGTGGCTGGGAACTATGGCTACACCTTC. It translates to CASSPFVAGNYGYTF.

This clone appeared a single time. CDR3 in amino acids: CASRQRGSYEQYF. The CDR3 nucleotides are TGTGCCAGCAGGCAGAGGGGTTCCTACGAGCAGTACTTC. The chain has TRBV28 and TRBJ2-7, with D perhaps assigned TRBD1 or TRBD2 (5 bases each). Germline V gene data show CDR1 as MDHEN and CDR2 as SYDVKM. The CDR3 covers 13 residues. V was cut by 6 bases and J by 1 base, with 10 bases left in between.

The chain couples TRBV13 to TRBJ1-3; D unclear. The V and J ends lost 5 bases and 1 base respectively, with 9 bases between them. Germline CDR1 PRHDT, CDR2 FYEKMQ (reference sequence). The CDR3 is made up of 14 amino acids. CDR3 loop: CASSQIQSGNTIYF. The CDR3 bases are TGTGCCAGCAGCCAGATACAGTCTGGAAACACCATATATTTT.

The CDR3 loop reads CASSGPGQNIQYF. The CDR3 region has the DNA TGTGCCAGCAGTGGCCCAGGGCAAAACATTCAGTACTTC. V gene TRBV2 combines with J gene TRBJ2-4, with D possibly TRBD1 on 5 matching bases. The CDR3 totals 13 residues. The germline CDR1 and CDR2 sequences are SNHLY and FYNNEI. Trimming removed 4 bases from V and 5 bases from J, with 9 bases in between. Full variable domain (missing parts from reference TRBV2 and TRBJ2-4): EPEVTQTPSHQVTQMGQEVILRCVPISNHLYFYWYRQILGQKVEFLVSFYNNEISEKSEIFDDQFSVERPDGSNFTLKIRSTKLEDSAMYFCASSGPGQNIQYFGAGTRLSVL.

CDR3 loop: CASSPQGGTNTGELFF. The CDR3, as DNA: TGCGCCAGCAGCCCGCAAGGAGGAACAAACACCGGGGAGCTGTTTTTT. The chain combines TRBV5-1 with TRBJ2-2; possibly TRBD2 for D (5 bases). The V end lost 4 bases, the J end lost 2 bases, and 15 bases lay between the germline ends. This CDR3 has 16 amino acids. The germline V gene has CDR1 SGHRS and CDR2 YFSETQ. Supplemented by reference TRBV5-1 and TRBJ2-2, the full variable domain reads KAGVTQTPRYLIKTRGQQVTLSCSPISGHRSVSWYQQTPGQGLQFLFEYFSETQRNKGNFPGRFSGRQFSNSRSEMNVSTLELGDSALYLCASSPQGGTNTGELFFGEGSRLTVL.

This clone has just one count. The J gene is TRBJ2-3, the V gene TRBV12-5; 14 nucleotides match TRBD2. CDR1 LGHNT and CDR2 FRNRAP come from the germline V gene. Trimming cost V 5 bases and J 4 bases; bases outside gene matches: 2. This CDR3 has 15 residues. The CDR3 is CASGTGLAGADTQYF. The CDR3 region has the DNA TGTGCTAGTGGTACGGGACTAGCGGGAGCAGATACGCAGTATTTT.

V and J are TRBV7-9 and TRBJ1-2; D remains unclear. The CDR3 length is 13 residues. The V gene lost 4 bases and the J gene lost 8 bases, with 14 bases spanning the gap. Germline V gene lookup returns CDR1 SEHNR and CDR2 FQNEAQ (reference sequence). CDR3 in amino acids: CASSSYMDAGYTF. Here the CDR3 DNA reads TGTGCCAGCAGCTCGTACATGGATGCGGGCTACACCTTC.

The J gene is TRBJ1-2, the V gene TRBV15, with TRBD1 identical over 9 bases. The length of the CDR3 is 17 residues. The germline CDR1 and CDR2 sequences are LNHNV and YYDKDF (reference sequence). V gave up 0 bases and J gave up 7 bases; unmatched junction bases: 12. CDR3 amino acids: CATSRDLALGQGGGYTF. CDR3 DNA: TGTGCCACCAGCAGAGATCTCGCCCTGGGACAGGGCGGTGGCTACACCTTC.

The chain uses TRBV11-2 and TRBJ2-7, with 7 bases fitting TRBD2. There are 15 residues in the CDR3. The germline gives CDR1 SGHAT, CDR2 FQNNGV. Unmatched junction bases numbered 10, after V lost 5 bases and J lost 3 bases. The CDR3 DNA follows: TGTGCCAGCAGCCCCCCCGGGGCGGGGGTCTACGAGCAGTACTTC. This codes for CASSPPGAGVYEQYF.

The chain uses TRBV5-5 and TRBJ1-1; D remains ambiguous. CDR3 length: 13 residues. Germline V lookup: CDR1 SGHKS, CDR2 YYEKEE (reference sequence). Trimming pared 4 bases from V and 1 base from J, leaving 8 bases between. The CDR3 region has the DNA TGTGCCAGCAGCACGACAACGAACACTGAAGCTTTCTTT. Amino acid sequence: CASSTTTNTEAFF.

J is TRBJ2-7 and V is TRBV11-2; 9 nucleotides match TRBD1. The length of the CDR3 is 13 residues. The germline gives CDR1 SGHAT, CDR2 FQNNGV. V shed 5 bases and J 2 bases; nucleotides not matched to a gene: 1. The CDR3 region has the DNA TGTGCCAGCAGCCGACAGGGGGCCTACGAGCAGTACTTC. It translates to CASSRQGAYEQYF.

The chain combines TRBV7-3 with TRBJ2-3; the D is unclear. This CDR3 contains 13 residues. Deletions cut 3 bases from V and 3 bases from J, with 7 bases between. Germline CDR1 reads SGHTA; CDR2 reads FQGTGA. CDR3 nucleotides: TGTGCCAGCAGCTTCGTAAGAACAGATACGCAGTATTTT. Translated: CASSFVRTDTQYF.

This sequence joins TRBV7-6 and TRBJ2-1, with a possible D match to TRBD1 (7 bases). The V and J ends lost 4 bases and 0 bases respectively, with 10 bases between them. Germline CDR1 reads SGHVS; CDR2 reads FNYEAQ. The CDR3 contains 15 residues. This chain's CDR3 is CASSSQGGSYNEQFF. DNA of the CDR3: TGTGCCAGCAGCTCCCAGGGGGGCTCCTACAATGAGCAGTTCTTC.